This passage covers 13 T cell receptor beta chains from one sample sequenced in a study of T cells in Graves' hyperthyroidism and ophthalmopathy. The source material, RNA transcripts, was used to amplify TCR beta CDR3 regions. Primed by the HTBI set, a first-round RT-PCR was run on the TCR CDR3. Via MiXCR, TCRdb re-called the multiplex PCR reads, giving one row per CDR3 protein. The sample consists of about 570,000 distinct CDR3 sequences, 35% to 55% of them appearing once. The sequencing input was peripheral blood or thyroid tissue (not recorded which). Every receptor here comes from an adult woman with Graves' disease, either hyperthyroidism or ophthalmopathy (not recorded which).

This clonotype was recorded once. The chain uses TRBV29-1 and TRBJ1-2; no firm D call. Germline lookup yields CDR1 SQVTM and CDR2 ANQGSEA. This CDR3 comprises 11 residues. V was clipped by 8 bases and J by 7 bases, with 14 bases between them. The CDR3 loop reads CSTAGGSGYTF. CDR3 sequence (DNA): TGCAGCACAGCGGGAGGATCTGGCTACACCTTC.

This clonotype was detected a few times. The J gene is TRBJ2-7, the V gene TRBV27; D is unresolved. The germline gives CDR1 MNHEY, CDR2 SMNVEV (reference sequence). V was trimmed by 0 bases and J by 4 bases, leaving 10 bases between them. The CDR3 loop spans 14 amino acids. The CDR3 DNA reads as TGTGCCAGCAGTTTATCATTCGAAGGATACGAGCAGTACTTC. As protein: CASSLSFEGYEQYF.

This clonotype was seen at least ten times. The CDR3 DNA follows: TGTGCCAGCAGTTCTCGCCGGTGGCACGAGCAGTACTTC. Its protein is CASSSRRWHEQYF. The chain recombines TRBV27 with TRBJ2-7; D is ambiguous. Per germline, CDR1 MNHEY and CDR2 SMNVEV (reference sequence). The CDR3 extends over 13 amino acids. Trimming left V 4 bases short and J 5 bases short, with 12 bases between.

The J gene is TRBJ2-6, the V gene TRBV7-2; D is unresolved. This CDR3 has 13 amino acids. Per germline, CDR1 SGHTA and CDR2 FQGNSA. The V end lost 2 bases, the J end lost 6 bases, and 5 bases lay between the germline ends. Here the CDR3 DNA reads TGTGCCAGCAGCTTAATCGAGGCCAACGTCCTGACTTTC. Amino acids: CASSLIEANVLTF.

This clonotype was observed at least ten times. The chain's CDR3 is CASSQTGTGGYEQYF. The CDR3 bases are TGTGCCAGCAGCCAAACCGGGACAGGGGGGTACGAGCAGTACTTC. This sequence joins TRBV13 and TRBJ2-7; TRBD1 aligns across 11 bases. The CDR3 contains 15 residues. The germline CDR1 and CDR2 sequences are PRHDT and FYEKMQ (reference sequence). V trimming: 5 bases; J trimming: 4 bases; junction bases outside the gene matches: 7.

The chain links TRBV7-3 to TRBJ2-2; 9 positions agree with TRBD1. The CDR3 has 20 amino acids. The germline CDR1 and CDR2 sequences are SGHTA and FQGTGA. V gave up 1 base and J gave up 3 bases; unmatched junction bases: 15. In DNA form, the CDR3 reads TGTGCCAGCAGCTTAATGCCCAGCGGCTACAGGGGGCTTGACACCGGGGAGCTGTTTTTT. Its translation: CASSLMPSGYRGLDTGELFF.

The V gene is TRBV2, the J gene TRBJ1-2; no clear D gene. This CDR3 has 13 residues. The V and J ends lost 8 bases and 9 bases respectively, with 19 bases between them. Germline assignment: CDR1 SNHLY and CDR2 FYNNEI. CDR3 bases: TGTGCCAGCTCGGACTACATCAAAAGAAGCTACACCTTC. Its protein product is CASSDYIKRSYTF.

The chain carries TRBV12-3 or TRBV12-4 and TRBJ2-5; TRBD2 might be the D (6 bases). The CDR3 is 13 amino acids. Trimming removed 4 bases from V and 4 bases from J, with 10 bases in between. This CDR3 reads CASSSTRGETQYF. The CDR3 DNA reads TGTGCCAGCAGTTCGACTAGGGGAGAGACCCAGTACTTC.

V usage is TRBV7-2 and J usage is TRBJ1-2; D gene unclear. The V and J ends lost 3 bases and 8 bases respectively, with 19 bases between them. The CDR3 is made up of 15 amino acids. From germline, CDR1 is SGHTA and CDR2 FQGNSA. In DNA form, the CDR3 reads TGTGCCAGCAGCTTTCAGTCTTCGAGGGTCTACGGCTACACCTTC. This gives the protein CASSFQSSRVYGYTF.

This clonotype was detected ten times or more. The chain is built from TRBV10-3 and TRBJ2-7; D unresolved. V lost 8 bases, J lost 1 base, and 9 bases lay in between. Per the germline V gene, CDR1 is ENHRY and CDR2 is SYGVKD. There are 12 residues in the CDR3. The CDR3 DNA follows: TGTGCCATCGGGTCACTATCCTACGAGCAGTACTTC. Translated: CAIGSLSYEQYF.

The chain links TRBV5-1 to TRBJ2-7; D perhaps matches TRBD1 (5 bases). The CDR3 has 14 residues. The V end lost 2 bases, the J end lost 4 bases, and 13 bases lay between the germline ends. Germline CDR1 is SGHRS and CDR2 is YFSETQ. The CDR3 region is CASSFNQGRYEQYF. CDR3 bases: TGCGCCAGCAGCTTTAATCAGGGCAGGTACGAGCAGTACTTC.

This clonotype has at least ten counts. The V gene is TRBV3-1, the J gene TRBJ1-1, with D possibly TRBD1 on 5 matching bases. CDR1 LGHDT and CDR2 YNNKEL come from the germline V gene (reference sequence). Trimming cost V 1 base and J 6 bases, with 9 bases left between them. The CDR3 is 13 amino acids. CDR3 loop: CASSQGPGSEAFF. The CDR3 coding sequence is TGTGCCAGCAGCCAAGGTCCAGGGTCTGAAGCTTTCTTT.

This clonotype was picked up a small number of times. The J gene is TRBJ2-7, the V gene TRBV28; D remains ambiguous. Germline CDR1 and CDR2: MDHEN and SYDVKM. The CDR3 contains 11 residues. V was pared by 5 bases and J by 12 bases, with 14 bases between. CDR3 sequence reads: CASSSRTKGYF. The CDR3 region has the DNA TGTGCCAGCAGTAGCAGGACCAAGGGGTACTTC. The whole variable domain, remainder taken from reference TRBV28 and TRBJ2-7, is DVKVTQSSRYLVKRTGEKVFLECVQDMDHENMFWYRQDPGLGLRLIYFSYDVKMKEKGDIPEGYSVSREKKERFSLILESASTNQTSMYLCASSSRTKGYFGPGTRLTVT.